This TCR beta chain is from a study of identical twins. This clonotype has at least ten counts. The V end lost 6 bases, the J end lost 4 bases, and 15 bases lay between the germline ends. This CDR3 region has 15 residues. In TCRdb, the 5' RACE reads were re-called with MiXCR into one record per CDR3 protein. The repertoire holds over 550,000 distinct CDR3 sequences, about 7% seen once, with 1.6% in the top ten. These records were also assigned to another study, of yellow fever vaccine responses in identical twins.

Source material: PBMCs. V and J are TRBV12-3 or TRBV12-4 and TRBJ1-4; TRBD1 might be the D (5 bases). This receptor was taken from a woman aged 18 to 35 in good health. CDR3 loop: CASSPGGGRNEKLFF. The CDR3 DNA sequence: TGTGCCAGCAGCCCGGGGGGAGGCCGTAATGAAAAACTGTTTTTT.